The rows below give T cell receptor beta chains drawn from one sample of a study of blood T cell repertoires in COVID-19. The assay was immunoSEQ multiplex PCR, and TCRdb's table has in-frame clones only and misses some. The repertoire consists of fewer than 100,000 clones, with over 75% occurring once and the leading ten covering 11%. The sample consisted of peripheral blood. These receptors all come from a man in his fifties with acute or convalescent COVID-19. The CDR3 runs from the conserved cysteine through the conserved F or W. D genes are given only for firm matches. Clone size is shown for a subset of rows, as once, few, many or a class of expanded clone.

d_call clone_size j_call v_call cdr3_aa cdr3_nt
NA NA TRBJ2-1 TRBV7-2 CASSLNLGGEQFF TGTGCCAGCAGCTTAAATTTAGGCGGTGAGCAGTTCTTC
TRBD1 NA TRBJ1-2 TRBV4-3 CASSPSGGNYGYTF TGCGCCAGCAGCCCCTCAGGGGGCAACTATGGCTACACCTTC
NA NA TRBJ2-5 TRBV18 CASSLLGAKGKETQYF TGTGCCAGCTCCCTTCTAGGGGCCAAAGGAAAAGAGACCCAGTACTTC
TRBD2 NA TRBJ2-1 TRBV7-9 CASSSSRGSGNEQFF TGTGCCAGCAGCTCCAGTCGGGGTAGCGGGAATGAGCAGTTCTTC
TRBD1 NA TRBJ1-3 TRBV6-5 CASSRGMTGNTIYF TGTGCCAGCAGCAGGGGGATGACTGGAAACACCATATATTTT
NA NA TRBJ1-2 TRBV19 CASSILGGNGYTF TGTGCCAGTAGTATCCTAGGGGGAAACGGCTACACCTTC
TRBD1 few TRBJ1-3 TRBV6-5 CASRTGSRGNTIYF TGTGCCAGCAGGACAGGGTCGAGGGGAAACACCATATATTTT
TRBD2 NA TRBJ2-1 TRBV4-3 CASSQGTLAGSYNEQFF TGCGCCAGCAGCCAGGGGACCTTAGCGGGATCCTACAATGAGCAGTTCTTC
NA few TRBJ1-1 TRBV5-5 CASSLAGAPEAFF TGTGCCAGCAGCTTGGCAGGGGCTCCTGAAGCTTTCTTT
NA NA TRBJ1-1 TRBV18 CASSPTGNTEAFF TGTGCCAGCTCACCGACGGGGAACACTGAAGCTTTCTTT
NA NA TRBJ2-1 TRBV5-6 CASSWTYNEQFF TGTGCCAGCAGCTGGACTTACAATGAGCAGTTCTTC
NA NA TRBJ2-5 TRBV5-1 CASSLGGVQETQYF TGCGCCAGCAGCTTGGGGGGGGTCCAAGAGACCCAGTACTTC
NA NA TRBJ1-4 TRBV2 CASSLREANEKLFF TGTGCCAGCAGTCTCCGGGAGGCTAATGAAAAACTGTTTTTT
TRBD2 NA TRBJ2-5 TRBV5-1 CASSLDGGSEETQYF TGCGCCAGCAGCTTGGACGGGGGGTCAGAAGAGACCCAGTACTTC
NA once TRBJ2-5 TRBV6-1 CASSESWETQYF TGTGCCAGCAGTGAGAGTTGGGAGACCCAGTACTTC
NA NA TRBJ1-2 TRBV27 CASSPLIGRNGYTF TGTGCCAGCAGTCCTTTGATAGGGAGGAATGGCTACACCTTC
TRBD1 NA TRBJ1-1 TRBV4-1 CASSLSTGGSNTEAFF TGCGCCAGCAGCCTTTCCACAGGGGGCTCTAACACTGAAGCTTTCTTT
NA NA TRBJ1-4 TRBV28 CASRSTGSTNEKLFF TGTGCCAGCAGGTCTACCGGGAGTACAAATGAAAAACTGTTTTTT
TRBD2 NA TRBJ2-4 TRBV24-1 CATSDQPGGGIQYF TGTGCCACCAGTGACCAACCGGGGGGGGGCATTCAGTACTTC
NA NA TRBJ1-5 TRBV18 CASSPGEGLNQPQHF TGTGCCAGCTCCCCAGGAGAGGGCCTCAATCAGCCCCAGCATTTT
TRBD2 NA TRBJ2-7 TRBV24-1 CATSDGGRAHEQYF TGTGCCACCAGTGATGGAGGGAGGGCCCACGAGCAGTACTTC
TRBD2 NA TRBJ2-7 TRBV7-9 CASSQAGAYEQYF TGTGCCAGCAGCCAAGCGGGGGCATACGAGCAGTACTTC
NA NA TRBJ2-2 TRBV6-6 CAIKSPGRGNTGELFF TGTGCCATTAAGTCACCGGGCAGGGGTAACACCGGGGAGCTGTTTTTT
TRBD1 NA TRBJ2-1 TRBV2 CASSERSRQGNYNEQFF TGTGCCAGCAGTGAAAGGTCGAGACAGGGGAACTACAATGAGCAGTTCTTC
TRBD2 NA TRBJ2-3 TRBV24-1 CATSATGLAGDTQYF TGTGCCACCAGTGCGACGGGACTAGCGGGAGATACGCAGTATTTT
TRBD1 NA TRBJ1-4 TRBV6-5 CASSYSTGETNEKLFF TGTGCCAGCAGTTACTCAACAGGGGAAACTAATGAAAAACTGTTTTTT
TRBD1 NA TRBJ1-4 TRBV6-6 CASKTGVVGEKLFF TGTGCCAGCAAAACAGGGGTGGTCGGCGAAAAACTGTTTTTT
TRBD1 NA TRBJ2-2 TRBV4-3 CASSQETGGYTGELFF TGCGCCAGCAGCCAAGAGACAGGGGGATACACCGGGGAGCTGTTTTTT
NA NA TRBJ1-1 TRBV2 CASSEVRDSKAFF TGTGCCAGCAGTGAAGTCAGGGATTCTAAAGCTTTCTTT
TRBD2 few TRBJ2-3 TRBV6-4 CASRLAGGSTDTQYF TGTGCCAGCAGACTAGCGGGAGGTAGCACAGATACGCAGTATTTT
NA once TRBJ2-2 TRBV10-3 CAIKDRVNTGELFF TGTGCCATCAAGGACAGAGTGAACACCGGGGAGCTGTTTTTT
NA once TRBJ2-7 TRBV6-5 CASSYSDGDEQYF TGTGCCAGCAGTTACTCGGACGGGGACGAGCAGTACTTC
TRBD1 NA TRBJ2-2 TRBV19 CASSKRQGANTGELFF TGTGCCAGTAGTAAACGACAGGGGGCGAATACCGGGGAGCTGTTTTTT
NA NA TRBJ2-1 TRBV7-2 CASSFPTGSYNEQFF TGTGCCAGCAGCTTCCCCACTGGCTCCTACAATGAGCAGTTCTTC
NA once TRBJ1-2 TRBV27 CASSLSTGVGSWDGYTF TGTGCCAGCAGTTTATCTACGGGGGTGGGTTCCTGGGATGGCTACACCTTC
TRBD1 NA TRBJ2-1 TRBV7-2 CASSIIVNRGQFF TGTGCCAGCAGCATAATAGTGAACAGGGGTCAGTTCTTC
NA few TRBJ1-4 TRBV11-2 CASSRPTAPNEKLFF TGTGCCAGCAGCAGACCGACAGCTCCTAATGAAAAACTGTTTTTT
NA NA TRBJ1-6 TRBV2 CASSEGRTYNSPLHF TGTGCCAGCAGTGAGGGGAGAACCTATAATTCACCCCTCCACTTT
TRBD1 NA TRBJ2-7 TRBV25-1 CASSPWDREYEQYF TGTGCCAGCAGTCCCTGGGACAGGGAATACGAGCAGTACTTC
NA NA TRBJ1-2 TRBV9 CASSPSPGDDYGYTF TGTGCCAGCAGCCCCTCCCCGGGGGACGACTATGGCTACACCTTC
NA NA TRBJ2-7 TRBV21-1 CASSPFGRDREIYEQYF TGTGCCAGCAGCCCCTTTGGCCGGGACAGGGAAATCTACGAGCAGTACTTC
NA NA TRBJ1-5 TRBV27 CASSFGGLLQPQHF TGTGCCAGCAGTTTCGGGGGGCTGTTGCAGCCCCAGCATTTT
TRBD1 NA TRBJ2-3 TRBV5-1 CASSLEGTGVDTQYF TGCGCCAGCAGCTTGGAGGGGACAGGGGTCGATACGCAGTATTTT
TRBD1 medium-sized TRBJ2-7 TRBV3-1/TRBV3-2 CASSPTGTEQYF TGTGCCAGCAGCCCGACAGGGACCGAGCAGTACTTC
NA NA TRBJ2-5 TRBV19 CASSISRRETQYF TGTGCCAGTAGTATAAGTCGGCGGGAGACCCAGTACTTC
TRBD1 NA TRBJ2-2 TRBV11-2 CASSSKTGAAGELFF TGTGCCAGCAGCTCGAAGACAGGGGCGGCCGGGGAGCTGTTTTTT
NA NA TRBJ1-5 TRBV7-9 CASSRGEVAQPQHF TGTGCCAGCAGCCGGGGGGAGGTTGCTCAGCCCCAGCATTTT
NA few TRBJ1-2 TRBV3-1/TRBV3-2 CASMGGLYGYTF TGTGCCAGCATGGGAGGGTTATATGGCTACACCTTC
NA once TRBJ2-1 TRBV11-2 CASSRGTPHSYNEQFF TGTGCCAGCAGCCGAGGGACACCTCATTCCTACAATGAGCAGTTCTTC
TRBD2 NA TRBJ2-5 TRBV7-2 CASSNSGRPGETQYF TGTGCCAGCAGCAATAGCGGGCGACCGGGGGAGACCCAGTACTTC
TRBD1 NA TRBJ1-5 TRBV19 CASSIIGTGERDQPQHF TGTGCCAGTAGTATCATCGGGACAGGGGAGAGGGATCAGCCCCAGCATTTT
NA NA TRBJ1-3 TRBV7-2 CASSARQNSGNTIYF TGTGCCAGCAGCGCCAGACAGAATTCGGGAAACACCATATATTTT
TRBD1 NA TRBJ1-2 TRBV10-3 CAISEGQGVDGYTF TGTGCCATCAGTGAGGGGCAGGGGGTTGATGGCTACACCTTC
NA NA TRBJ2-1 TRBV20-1 CSARDGGEQFF TGCAGTGCTAGAGATGGGGGGGAGCAGTTCTTC